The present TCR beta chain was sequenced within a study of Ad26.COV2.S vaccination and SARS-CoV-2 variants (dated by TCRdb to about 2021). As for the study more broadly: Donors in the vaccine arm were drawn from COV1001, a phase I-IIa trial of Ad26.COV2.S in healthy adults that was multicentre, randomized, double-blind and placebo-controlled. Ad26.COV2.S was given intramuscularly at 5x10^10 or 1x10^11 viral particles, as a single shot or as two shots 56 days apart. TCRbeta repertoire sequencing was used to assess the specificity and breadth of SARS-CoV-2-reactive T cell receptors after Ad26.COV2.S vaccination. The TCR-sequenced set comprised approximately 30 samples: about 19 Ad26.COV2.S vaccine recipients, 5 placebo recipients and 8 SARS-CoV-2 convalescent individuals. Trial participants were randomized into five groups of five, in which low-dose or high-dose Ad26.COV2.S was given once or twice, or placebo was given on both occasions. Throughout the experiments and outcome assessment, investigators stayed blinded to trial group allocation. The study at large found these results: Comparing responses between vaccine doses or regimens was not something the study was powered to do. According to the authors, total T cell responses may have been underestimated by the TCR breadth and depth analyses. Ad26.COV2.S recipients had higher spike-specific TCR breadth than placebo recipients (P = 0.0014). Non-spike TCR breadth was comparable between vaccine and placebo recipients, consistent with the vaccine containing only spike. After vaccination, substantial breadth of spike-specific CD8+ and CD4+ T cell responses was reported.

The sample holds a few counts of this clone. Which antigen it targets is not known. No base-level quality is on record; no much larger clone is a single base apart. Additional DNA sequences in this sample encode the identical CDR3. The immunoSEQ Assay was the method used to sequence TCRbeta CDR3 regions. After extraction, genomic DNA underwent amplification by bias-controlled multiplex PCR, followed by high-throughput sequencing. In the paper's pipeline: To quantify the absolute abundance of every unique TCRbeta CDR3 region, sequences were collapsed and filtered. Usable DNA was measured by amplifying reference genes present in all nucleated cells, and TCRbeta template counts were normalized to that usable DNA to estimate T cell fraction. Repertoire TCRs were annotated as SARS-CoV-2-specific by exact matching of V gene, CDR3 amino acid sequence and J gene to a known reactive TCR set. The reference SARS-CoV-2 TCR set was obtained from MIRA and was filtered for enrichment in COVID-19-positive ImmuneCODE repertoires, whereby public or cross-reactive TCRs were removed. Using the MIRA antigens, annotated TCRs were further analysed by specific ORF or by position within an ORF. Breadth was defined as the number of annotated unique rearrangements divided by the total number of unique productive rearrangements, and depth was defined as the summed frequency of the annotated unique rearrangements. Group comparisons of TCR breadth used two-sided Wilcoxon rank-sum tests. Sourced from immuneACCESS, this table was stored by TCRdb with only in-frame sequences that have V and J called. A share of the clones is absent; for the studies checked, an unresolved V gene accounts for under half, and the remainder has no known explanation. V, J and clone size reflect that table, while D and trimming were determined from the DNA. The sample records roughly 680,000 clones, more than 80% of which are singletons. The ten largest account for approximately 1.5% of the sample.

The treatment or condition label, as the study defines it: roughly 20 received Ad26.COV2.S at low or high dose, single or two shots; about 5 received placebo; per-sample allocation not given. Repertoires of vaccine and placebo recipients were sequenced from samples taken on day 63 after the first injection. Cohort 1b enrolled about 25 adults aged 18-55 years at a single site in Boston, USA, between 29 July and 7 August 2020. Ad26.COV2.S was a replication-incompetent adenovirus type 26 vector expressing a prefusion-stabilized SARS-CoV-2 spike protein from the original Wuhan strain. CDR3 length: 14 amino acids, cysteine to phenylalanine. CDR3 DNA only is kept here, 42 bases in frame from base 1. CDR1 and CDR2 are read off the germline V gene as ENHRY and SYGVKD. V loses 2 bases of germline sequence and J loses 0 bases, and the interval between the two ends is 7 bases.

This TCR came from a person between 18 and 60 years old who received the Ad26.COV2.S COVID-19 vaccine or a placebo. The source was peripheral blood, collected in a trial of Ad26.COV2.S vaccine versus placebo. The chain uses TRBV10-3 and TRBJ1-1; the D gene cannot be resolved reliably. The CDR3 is CAISEPSVNTEAFF. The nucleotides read TGTGCCATCAGTGAGCCCTCAGTGAACACTGAAGCTTTCTTT.